This entry describes one T cell receptor (beta chain). The sample comes from a study of blood T cell repertoires in COVID-19. Study-level information: The origin of the acute and convalescent COVID-19 samples was the United States, Italy and Spain. In each case, the material was cDNA or gDNA derived from T cells, B-cell-depleted T cells, or PBMCs.

Authors' analysis steps: Amplification of reference gene primers was used by the study to estimate nucleated cell counts. This table comes from immunoSEQ multiplex PCR, and its TCRdb copy is limited to in-frame clones, with some not included. From that table come the V and J calls and clone size; the DNA was used to work out D and trimming. In the table there are 150,000 or so clones, over 75% of which are singletons. Sequencing used peripheral blood. This TCR derives from a human donor in a cohort sampled during active COVID-19.

This CDR3 is CASSYMAGSSNQPQHF. The CDR3 nucleotides read TGTGCCAGCAGTTACATGGCAGGGTCGTCCAATCAGCCCCAGCATTTT. V and J are TRBV6-6 and TRBJ1-5; TRBD1 might be the D (5 bases). This CDR3 comprises 16 residues. Deletions cut 2 bases from V and 3 bases from J, with 14 bases between. Germline lookup yields CDR1 MNHNY and CDR2 SVGAGI (reference sequence).